This T cell receptor beta chain appears in the sequencing data of a study of T-cell reconstitution after alpha-beta-depleted transplantation in children. Overall study results and limits: Some patients showed high day-60 TCRbeta diversity, which derived from surviving recipient T cells and thymic progenitors. Among T cells one year after transplant, newly produced cells accounted for most counts and diversity. Where alpha-beta T cells came from about two months after transplant was reportedly several hundred expanded graft clones.

CDR1 DFQATT and CDR2 SNEGSKA come from the germline V gene (reference sequence). The CDR3 is 15 amino acids. The trim removed 0 bases at V and 2 bases at J, leaving 5 bases unmatched. This clonotype was recorded at least ten times. Antigen specificity is unknown. Molecular barcoding with unique molecular identifiers was used for the TCRbeta library. TCRdb reprocessed the PCR reads with MiXCR, giving one entry per CDR3 protein. The repertoire holds 200,000 to 250,000 distinct CDR3 sequences, with roughly 10% as singletons. V gene TRBV20-1 combines with J gene TRBJ2-7; 9 bases are a match to TRBD2. The TCR comes from a child under three years old with acute myeloid leukemia, due to receive a stem cell transplant. The sample was PBMCs, taken before TCRalphabeta/CD19-depleted stem cell transplant. The CDR3 coding sequence is TGCAGTGCTAGAGACGGGGCTAGCGGGGCCTACGAGCAGTACTTC. This sequence encodes CSARDGASGAYEQYF.